This passage covers 3 T cell receptor beta chains from one sample sequenced in a study of CD8 T cells in ankylosing spondylitis. The antigens of these receptors remain unknown. Via MiXCR, TCRdb re-called the 5' RACE reads, giving one row per CDR3 protein. Of about 450,000 distinct CDR3 sequences detected, roughly 26% appear once; the ten largest clones hold under 0.9%. Study-wide points: Ankylosing spondylitis blood appeared to carry a characteristic TCR beta motif of roughly 8 highly homologous variants.

The sample consisted of blood, either unsorted or a sorted T cell fraction (not recorded which). Every receptor here comes from a male donor with ankylosing spondylitis.

This sequence joins TRBV12-3 or TRBV12-4 and TRBJ1-1; D uncertain. V was clipped by 5 bases and J by 4 bases, with 8 bases between them. The CDR3 runs to 12 residues. The CDR3 protein is CASSRAGTEAFF. CDR3 nucleotides: TGTGCCAGCAGTCGGGCGGGCACTGAAGCTTTCTTT.

This chain joins TRBV20-1 and TRBJ2-5; either TRBD1 or TRBD2 may fit D (6 bases each). CDR1 and CDR2 from the germline V gene are DFQATT and SNEGSKA (reference sequence). The CDR3 has 14 amino acids. V lost 0 bases and J lost 4, with 12 bases in between. CDR3 residues: CSARDKGGIETQYF. CDR3 nucleotide sequence: TGCAGTGCTAGAGATAAGGGGGGCATAGAGACCCAGTACTTC.

The CDR3 DNA reads as TGCAGTGCTAGGGTGGATCCGAACACTGAAGCTTTCTTT. This gives the protein CSARVDPNTEAFF. The chain has TRBV20-1 and TRBJ1-1; D not resolved. Germline V gene lookup returns CDR1 DFQATT and CDR2 SNEGSKA (reference sequence). The CDR3 runs to 13 residues. The V end lost 3 bases, the J end lost 1 base, and 9 bases lay between the germline ends.